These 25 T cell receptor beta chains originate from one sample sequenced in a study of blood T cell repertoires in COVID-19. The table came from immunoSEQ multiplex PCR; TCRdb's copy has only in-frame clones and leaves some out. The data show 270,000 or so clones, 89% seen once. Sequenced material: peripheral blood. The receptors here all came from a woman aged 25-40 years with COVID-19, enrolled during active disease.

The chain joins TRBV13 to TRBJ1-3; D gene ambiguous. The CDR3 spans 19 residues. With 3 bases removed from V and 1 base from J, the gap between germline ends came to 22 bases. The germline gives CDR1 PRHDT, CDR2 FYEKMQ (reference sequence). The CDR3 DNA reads TGTGCCAGCAGCTTCTCGTGGAGCTTCATGACGGGGTCTGGAAACACCATATATTTT. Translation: CASSFSWSFMTGSGNTIYF.

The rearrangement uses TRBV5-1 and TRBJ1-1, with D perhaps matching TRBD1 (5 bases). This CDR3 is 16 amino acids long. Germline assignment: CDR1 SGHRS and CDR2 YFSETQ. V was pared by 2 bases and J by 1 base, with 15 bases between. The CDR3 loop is CASSFLGGLGNTEAFF. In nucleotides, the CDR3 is TGCGCCAGCAGCTTCCTCGGGGGTTTAGGGAACACTGAAGCTTTCTTT.

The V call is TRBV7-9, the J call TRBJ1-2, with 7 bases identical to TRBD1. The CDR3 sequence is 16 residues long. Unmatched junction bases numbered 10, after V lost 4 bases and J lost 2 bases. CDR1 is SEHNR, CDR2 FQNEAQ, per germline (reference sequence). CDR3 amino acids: CASSWLGQANNYGYTF. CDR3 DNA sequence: TGTGCCAGCAGCTGGTTAGGACAGGCCAACAACTATGGCTACACCTTC.

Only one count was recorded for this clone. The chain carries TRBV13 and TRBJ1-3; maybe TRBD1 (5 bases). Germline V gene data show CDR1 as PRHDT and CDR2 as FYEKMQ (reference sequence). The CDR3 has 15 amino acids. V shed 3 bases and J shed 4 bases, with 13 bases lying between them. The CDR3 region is CASSLRGHIGNTIYF. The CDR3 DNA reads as TGTGCCAGCAGCTTGAGAGGACATATCGGAAACACCATATATTTT.

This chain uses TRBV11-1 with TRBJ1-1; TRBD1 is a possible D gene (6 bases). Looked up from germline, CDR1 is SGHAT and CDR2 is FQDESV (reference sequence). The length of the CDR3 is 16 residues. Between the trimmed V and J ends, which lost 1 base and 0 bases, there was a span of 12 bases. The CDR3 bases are TGTGCCAGCAGCTTAGGGCCGGGGGGCATGAACACTGAAGCTTTCTTT. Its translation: CASSLGPGGMNTEAFF.

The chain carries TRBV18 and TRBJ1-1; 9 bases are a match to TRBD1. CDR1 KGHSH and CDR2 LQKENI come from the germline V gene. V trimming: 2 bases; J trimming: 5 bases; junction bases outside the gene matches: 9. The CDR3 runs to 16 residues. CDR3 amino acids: CASSPYPGQGRTEAFF. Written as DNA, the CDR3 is TGTGCCAGCTCACCATACCCGGGACAGGGAAGGACTGAAGCTTTCTTT. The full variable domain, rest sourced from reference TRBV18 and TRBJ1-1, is NAGVMQNPRHLVRRRGQEARLRCSPMKGHSHVYWYRQLPEEGLKFMVYLQKENIIDESGMPKERFSAEFPKEGPSILRIQQVVRGDSAAYFCASSPYPGQGRTEAFFGQGTRLTVV.

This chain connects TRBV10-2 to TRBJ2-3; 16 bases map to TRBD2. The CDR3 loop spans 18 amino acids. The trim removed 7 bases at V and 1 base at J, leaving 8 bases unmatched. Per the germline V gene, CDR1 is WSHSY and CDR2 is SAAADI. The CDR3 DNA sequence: TGCGCCAGCACTGGGACTAGCGGGGGGGCCGGTGGCACAGATACGCAGTATTTT. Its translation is CASTGTSGGAGGTDTQYF.

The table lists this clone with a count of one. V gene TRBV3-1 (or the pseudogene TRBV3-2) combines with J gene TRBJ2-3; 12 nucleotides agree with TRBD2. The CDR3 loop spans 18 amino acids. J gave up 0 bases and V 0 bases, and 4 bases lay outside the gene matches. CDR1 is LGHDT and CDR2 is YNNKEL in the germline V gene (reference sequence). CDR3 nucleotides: TGTGCCAGCAGCCAAGATACACTAGCGGGGGGTAGCACAGATACGCAGTATTTT. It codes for CASSQDTLAGGSTDTQYF.

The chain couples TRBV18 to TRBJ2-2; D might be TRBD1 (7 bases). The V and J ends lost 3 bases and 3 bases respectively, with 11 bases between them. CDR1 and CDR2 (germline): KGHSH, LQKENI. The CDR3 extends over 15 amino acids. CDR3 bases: TGTGCCAGCTCACCGGTCAGGGGGGACACCGGGGAGCTGTTTTTT. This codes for CASSPVRGDTGELFF.

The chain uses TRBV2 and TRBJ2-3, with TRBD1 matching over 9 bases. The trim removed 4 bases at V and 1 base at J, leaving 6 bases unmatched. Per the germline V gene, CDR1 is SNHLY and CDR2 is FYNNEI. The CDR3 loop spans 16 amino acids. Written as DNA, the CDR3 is TGTGCCAGCAGTGGGAGGACAGGGGAGCGCACAGATACGCAGTATTTT. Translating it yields CASSGRTGERTDTQYF.

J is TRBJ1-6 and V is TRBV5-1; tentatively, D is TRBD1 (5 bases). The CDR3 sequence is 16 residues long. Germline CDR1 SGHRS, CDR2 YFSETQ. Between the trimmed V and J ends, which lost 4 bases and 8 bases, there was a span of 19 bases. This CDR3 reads CASSRGTLLIHSPLHF. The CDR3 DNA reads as TGCGCCAGCAGCAGGGGCACTTTGCTTATACATTCACCCCTCCACTTT.

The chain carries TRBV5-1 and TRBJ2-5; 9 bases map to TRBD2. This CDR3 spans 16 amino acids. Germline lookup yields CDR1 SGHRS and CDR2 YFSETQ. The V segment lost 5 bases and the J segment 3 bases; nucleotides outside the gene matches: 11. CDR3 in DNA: TGCGCCAGCAGTTCGACCCCCCTAGCGGGAAAAGAGACCCAGTACTTC. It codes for CASSSTPLAGKETQYF.

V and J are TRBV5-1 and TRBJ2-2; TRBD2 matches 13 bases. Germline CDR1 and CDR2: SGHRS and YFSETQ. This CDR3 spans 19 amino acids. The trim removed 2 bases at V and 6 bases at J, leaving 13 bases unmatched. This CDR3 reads CASSLAGLAGTLRSGELFF. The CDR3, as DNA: TGCGCCAGCAGCTTAGCGGGACTAGCGGGGACCTTGCGGTCCGGGGAGCTGTTTTTT.

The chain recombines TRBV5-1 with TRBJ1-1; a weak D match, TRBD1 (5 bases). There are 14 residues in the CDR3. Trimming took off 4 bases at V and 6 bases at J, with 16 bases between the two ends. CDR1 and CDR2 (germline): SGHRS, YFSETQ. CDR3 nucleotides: TGCGCCAGCAGCGGATTGGGGGGACCCGCTGAAGCTTTCTTT. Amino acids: CASSGLGGPAEAFF.

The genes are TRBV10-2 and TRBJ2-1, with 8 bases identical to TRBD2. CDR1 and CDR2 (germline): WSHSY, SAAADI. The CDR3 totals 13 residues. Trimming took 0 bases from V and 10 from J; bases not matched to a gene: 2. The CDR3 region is CASSESTSEEQFF. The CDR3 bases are TGCGCCAGCAGTGAGTCGACTAGCGAAGAGCAGTTCTTC.

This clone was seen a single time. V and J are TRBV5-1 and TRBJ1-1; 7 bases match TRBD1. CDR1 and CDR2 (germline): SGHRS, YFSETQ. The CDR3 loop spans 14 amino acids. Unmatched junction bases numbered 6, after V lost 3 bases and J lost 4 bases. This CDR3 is CASSSRTGSTEAFF. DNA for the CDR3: TGCGCCAGCAGCTCCCGGACAGGAAGCACTGAAGCTTTCTTT.

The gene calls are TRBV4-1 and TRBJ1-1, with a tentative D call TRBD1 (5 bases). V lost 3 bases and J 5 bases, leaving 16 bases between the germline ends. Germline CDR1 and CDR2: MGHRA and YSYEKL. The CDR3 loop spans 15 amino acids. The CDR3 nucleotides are TGCGCCAGCAGCCAGAGGCTGTCTCGGGGGACTGAAGCTTTCTTT. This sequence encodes CASSQRLSRGTEAFF.

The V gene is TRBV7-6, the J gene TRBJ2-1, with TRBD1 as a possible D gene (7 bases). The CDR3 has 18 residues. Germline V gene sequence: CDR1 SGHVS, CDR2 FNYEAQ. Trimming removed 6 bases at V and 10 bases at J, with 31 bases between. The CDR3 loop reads CASRGGGSGQSPLGEQFF. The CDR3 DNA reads TGTGCCAGCAGGGGAGGAGGATCGGGACAGTCCCCATTAGGGGAGCAGTTCTTC.

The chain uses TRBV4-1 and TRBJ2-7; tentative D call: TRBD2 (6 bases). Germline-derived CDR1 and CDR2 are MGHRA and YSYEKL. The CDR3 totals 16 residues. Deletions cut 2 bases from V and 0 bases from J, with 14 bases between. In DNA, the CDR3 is TGCGCCAGCAGCCAACGTCAGGCGGGGAGCTCCTACGAGCAGTACTTC. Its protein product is CASSQRQAGSSYEQYF.

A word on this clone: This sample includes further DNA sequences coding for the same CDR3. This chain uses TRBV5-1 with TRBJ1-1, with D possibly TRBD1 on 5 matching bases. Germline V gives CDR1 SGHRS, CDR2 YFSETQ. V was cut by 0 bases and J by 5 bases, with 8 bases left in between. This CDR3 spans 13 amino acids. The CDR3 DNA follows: TGCGCCAGCAGCTTGGGTGGGGGGACTGAAGCTTTCTTT. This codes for CASSLGGGTEAFF.

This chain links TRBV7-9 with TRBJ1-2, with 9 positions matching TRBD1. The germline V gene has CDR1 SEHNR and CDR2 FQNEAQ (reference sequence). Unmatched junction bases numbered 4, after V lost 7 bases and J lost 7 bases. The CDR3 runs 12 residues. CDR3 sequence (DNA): TGTGCCAGCATGGGACAGGGTGCTGGCTACACCTTC. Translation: CASMGQGAGYTF. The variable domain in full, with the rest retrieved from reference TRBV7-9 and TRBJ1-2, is DTGVSQNPRHKITKRGQNVTFRCDPISEHNRLYWYRQTLGQGPEFLTYFQNEAQLEKSRLLSDRFSAERPKGSFSTLEIQRTEQGDSAMYLCASMGQGAGYTFGSGTRLTVV.

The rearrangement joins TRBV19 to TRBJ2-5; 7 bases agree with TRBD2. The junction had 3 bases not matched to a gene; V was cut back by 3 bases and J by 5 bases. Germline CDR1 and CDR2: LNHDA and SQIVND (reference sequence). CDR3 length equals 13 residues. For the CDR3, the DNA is TGTGCCAGTAGTATGCCCGGGGGGGAGACCCAGTACTTC. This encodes CASSMPGGETQYF.

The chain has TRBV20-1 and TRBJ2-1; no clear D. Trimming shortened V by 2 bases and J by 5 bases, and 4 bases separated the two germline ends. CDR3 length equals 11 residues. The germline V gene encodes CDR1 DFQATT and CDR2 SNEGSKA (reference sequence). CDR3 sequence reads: CSARFDNEQFF. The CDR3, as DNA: TGCAGTGCTAGATTCGACAATGAGCAGTTCTTC.

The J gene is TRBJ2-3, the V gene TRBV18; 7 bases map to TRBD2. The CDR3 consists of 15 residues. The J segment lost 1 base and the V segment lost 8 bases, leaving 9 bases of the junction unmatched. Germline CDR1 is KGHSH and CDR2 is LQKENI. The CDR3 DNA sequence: TGTGCCAGCCCCCCCGGCAGCGGGGGCACAGATACGCAGTATTTT. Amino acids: CASPPGSGGTDTQYF.

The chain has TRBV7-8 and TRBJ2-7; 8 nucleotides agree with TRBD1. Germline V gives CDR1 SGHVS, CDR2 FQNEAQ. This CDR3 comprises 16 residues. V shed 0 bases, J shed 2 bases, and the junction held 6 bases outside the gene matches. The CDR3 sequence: CASSLAGQGLPYEQYF. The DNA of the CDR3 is TGTGCCAGCAGCTTAGCCGGACAGGGATTGCCCTACGAGCAGTACTTC.